The 5 T cell receptor beta chains in this list originate from one sample, sequenced in a study of blood T cell repertoires in COVID-19. The protocol was immunoSEQ multiplex PCR, while the TCRdb copy is restricted to in-frame clones and leaves out a portion. Of approximately 200,000 clones in the sample, about 84% were seen once. Sequencing was carried out using PBMCs or T cells enriched from blood (not recorded which). The receptors stem from a woman between 40 and 55 years old with acute COVID-19.

The rearrangement links TRBV18 to TRBJ2-5, with D tentatively TRBD2 (5 bases). The V end lost 5 bases, the J end lost 5 bases, and 21 bases lay between the germline ends. This CDR3 has 16 amino acids. Germline assignment: CDR1 KGHSH and CDR2 LQKENI. The CDR3: CASSLLPNKRLETQYF. The CDR3 nucleotides are TGTGCCAGCTCATTACTCCCCAACAAGCGGTTGGAGACCCAGTACTTC.

This chain connects TRBV10-3 to TRBJ1-2; 8 positions agree with TRBD1. V lost 3 bases to trimming and J lost 3 bases; unmatched junction nucleotides: 6. The CDR3 loop spans 15 amino acids. In germline, CDR1 is ENHRY, CDR2 SYGVKD. The CDR3: CAISERQGPYYGYTF. In DNA, the CDR3 is TGTGCCATCAGTGAACGACAGGGGCCGTACTATGGCTACACCTTC.

The chain has TRBV4-3 and TRBJ2-3; no clear D. Deletions cut 1 base from V and 2 bases from J, with 13 bases between. Germline CDR1 LGHNA, CDR2 YSLEER. This CDR3 region has 16 residues. The CDR3 sequence: CASSQGSLGATDTQYF. CDR3 DNA: TGCGCCAGCAGCCAAGGGTCTCTCGGAGCCACAGATACGCAGTATTTT.

The chain joins TRBV2 to TRBJ1-1; D possibly corresponds to TRBD1 (5 bases). The V and J ends lost 7 bases and 5 bases respectively, with 14 bases between them. This CDR3 has 13 amino acids. In germline, CDR1 is SNHLY, CDR2 FYNNEI. CDR3 sequence reads: CASTWQGRTEAFF. DNA of the CDR3: TGTGCCAGCACTTGGCAGGGCCGGACTGAAGCTTTCTTT.

V is TRBV4-1 and J is TRBJ1-6, with TRBD1 matching 10 bases. CDR1 MGHRA and CDR2 YSYEKL come from the germline V gene. The CDR3 extends over 16 amino acids. Germline trimming cut 3 bases from V and 10 bases from J; bases unmatched to any gene: 9. The CDR3 DNA follows: TGCGCCAGCAGCCAGCCCCACCGGGACAGGGGCTCACCCCTCCACTTT. Protein product: CASSQPHRDRGSPLHF.